This T cell receptor beta chain was retrieved from a study of identical twins. TCRdb re-analysed the 5' RACE reads in MiXCR, keeping a single row per CDR3 protein. The table lists about 720,000 distinct CDR3 sequences, about 18% of them singletons. This same sample was also taken into another study, of T cells expressing NK-cell markers. Turning to that study: Cells sorted as CD3+CD56+NKG2C+, CD3+CD56+NKG2C- and CD3+CD56-NKG2C+ T cells supplied the TCR beta repertoires. Seven donors tested HCMV-seropositive and one tested seronegative among the eight sequenced. T cells sorted in several experiments were restricted to alpha-beta TCR T cells by an anti-gamma-delta TCR antibody. There were several donors in whom these clonotypes also led the CD3+CD56-NKG2C+ fraction.

Sequencing was done on a sample of PBMCs. The source is a woman under 30 in good health.

As DNA, the CDR3 is TGTGCCAGCAGTTACTCGTGGCAAGCTTTCTTT. Its protein product is CASSYSWQAFF. The chain employs TRBV6-2 or TRBV6-3 and TRBJ1-1; D unresolved. The CDR3 is 11 residues long. Per the germline V gene, CDR1 is MNHEY and CDR2 is SVGEGT. V shed 0 bases and J shed 9 bases, with 5 bases lying between them.